The clone carrying this TCR beta chain was found once. Its specificity is not known. This PCR relied on a set of 60 Vbeta primers and 13 Jbeta primers. Assay: immunoSEQ multiplex PCR; the TCRdb copy retains only in-frame clones and omits some. This repertoire shows around 150,000 clones, roughly four fifths found once; its top ten account for over 8.5%. The CDR3 spans 14 residues. With V trimmed by 5 bases and J by 4 bases, 5 bases remained unmatched. Germline V lookup: CDR1 LNHDA, CDR2 SQIVND (reference sequence). These data originate in a study of cytomegalovirus exposure and HLA in healthy donors. Study results and caveats: Among TCR sequences, most were rare, though some public TCRs appeared in many donors. There were reportedly fewer N-insertions in an Asian-associated ancestry cluster than the approximately 670-donor mean, in a later analysis.

The chain links TRBV19 to TRBJ1-1; TRBD1 matches 9 bases. Sequenced material: PBMCs. This sequence was found in a man aged 45-60 years in good health and CMV-seropositive. The CDR3 reads CASSLGTGSTEAFF. CDR3 bases: TGTGCCAGTAGTCTGGGGACAGGGAGCACTGAAGCTTTCTTT.